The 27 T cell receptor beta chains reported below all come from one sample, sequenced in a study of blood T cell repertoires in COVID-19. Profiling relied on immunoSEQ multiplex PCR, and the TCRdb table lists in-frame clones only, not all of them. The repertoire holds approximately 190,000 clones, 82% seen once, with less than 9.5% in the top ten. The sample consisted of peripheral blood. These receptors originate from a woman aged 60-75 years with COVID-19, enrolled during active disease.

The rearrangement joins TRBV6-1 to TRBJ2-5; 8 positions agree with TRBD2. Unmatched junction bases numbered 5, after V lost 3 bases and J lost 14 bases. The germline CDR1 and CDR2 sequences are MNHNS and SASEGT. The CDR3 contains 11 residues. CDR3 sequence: CASSEAAGGYF. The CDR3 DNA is TGTGCCAGCAGTGAGGCCGCGGGAGGATACTTC.

DNA for the CDR3: TGTGCCAGTAGTGGTAGCGGGGGGGCCGGAGAGCAGTTCTTC. This codes for CASSGSGGAGEQFF. The chain combines TRBV19 with TRBJ2-1; 11 bases align to TRBD2. CDR1 LNHDA and CDR2 SQIVND come from the germline V gene (reference sequence). This CDR3 spans 14 amino acids. V dropped 5 bases and J dropped 10; count of bases not matched to a gene: 7.

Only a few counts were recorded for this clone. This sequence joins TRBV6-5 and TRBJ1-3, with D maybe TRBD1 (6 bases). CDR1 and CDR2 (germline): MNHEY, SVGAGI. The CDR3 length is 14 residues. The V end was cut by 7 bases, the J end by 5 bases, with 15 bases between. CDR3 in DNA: TGTGCCAGCAACCCACAGGGTTCTAGAAACACCATATATTTT. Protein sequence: CASNPQGSRNTIYF.

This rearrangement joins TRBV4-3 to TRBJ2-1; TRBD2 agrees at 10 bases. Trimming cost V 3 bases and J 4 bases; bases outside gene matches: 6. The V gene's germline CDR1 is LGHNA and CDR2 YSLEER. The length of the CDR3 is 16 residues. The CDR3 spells CASSQDIAGGYNEQFF. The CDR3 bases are TGCGCCAGCAGCCAGGACATAGCGGGAGGTTACAATGAGCAGTTCTTC.

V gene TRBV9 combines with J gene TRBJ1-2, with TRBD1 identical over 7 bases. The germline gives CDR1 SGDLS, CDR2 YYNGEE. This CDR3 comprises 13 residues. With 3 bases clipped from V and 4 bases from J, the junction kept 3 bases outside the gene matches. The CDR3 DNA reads TGTGCCAGCAGCGCGACAGGGAGCTATGGCTACACCTTC. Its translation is CASSATGSYGYTF.

The CDR3 DNA is TGTGCCAGTAGCACTAGCGGTAGGAGCTCCTACGAGCAGTACTTC. Protein sequence: CASSTSGRSSYEQYF. This rearrangement joins TRBV19 to TRBJ2-7; 8 nucleotides align to TRBD2. The CDR3 spans 15 residues. With V trimmed by 6 bases and J by 0 bases, 7 bases remained unmatched. CDR1 and CDR2 (germline): LNHDA, SQIVND (reference sequence).

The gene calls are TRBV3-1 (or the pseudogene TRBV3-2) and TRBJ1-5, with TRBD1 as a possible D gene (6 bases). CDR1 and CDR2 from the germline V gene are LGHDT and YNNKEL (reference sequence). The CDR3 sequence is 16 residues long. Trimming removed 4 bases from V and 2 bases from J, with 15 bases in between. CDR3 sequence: CASSLGGAFGNQPQHF. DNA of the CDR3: TGTGCCAGCAGCCTGGGGGGGGCCTTCGGCAATCAGCCCCAGCATTTT.

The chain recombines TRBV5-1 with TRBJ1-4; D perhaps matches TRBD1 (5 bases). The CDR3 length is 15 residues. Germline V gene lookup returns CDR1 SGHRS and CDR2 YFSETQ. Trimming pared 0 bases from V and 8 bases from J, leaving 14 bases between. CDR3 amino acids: CASSLAQGGGEKLFF. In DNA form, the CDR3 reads TGCGCCAGCAGCTTGGCGCAGGGAGGTGGGGAAAAACTGTTTTTT.

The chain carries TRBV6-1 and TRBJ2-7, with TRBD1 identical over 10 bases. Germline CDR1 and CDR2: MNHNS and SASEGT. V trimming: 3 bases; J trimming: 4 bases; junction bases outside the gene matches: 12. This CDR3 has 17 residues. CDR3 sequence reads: CASSDPGQGRLVYEQYV. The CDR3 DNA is TGTGCCAGCAGTGACCCGGGACAGGGGCGTCTTGTATACGAGCAGTACGTC.

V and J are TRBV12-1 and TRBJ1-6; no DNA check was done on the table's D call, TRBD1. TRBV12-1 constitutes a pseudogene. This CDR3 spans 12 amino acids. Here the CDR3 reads CARVQTDSPLHF. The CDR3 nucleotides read TGTGCCCGTGTCCAGACAGATTCACCCCTCCACTTT.

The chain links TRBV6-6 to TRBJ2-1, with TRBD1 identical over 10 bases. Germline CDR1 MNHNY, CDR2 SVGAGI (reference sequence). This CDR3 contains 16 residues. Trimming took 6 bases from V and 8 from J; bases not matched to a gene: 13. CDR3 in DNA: TGTGCCAGCAGCCCTCGACTCGACAGGGGGCTTGATGAGCAGTTCTTC. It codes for CASSPRLDRGLDEQFF.

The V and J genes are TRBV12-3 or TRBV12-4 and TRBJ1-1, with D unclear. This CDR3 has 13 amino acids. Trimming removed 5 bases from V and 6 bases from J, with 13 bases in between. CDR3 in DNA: TGTGCCAGCAGTCTCGCCGAGGGCTCTGAAGCTTTCTTT. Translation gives CASSLAEGSEAFF.

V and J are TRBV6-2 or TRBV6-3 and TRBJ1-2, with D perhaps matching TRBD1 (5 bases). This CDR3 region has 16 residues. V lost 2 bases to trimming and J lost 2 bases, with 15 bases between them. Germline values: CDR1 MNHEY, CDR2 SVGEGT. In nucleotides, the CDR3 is TGTGCCAGCAGTTACGGAGGGGCAAGACCGAACTATGGCTACACCTTC. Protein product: CASSYGGARPNYGYTF.

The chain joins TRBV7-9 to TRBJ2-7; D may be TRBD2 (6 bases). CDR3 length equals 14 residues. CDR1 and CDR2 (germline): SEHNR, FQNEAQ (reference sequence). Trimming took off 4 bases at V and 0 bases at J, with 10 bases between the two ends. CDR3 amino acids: CASSWSGYSYEQYF. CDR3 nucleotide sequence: TGTGCCAGCAGCTGGAGCGGGTACTCCTACGAGCAGTACTTC.

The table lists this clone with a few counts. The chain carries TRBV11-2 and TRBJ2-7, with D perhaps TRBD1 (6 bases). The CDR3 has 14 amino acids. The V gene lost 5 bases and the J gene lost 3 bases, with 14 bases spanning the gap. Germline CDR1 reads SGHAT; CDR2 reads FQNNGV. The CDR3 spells CASSLETGLYEQYV. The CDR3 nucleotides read TGTGCCAGCAGCCTCGAAACAGGGCTCTACGAGCAGTACGTC.

This chain's CDR3 is CASSSGGGVVYEQYV. Written as DNA, the CDR3 is TGTGCCAGCAGTTCCGGCGGGGGCGTAGTCTACGAGCAGTACGTC. The genes are TRBV28 and TRBJ2-7; D may be TRBD2 (7 bases). Germline-derived CDR1 and CDR2 are MDHEN and SYDVKM. The CDR3 has 15 amino acids. Trimming left V 4 bases short and J 3 bases short, with 16 bases between.

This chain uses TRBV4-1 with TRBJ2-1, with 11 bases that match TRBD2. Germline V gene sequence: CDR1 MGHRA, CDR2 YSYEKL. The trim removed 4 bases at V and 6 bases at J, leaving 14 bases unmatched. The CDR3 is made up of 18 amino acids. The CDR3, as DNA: TGCGCCAGCAGCCCACAGCCCGGGCTAGCGGGGGGCCTCAATGAGCAGTTCTTC. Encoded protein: CASSPQPGLAGGLNEQFF.

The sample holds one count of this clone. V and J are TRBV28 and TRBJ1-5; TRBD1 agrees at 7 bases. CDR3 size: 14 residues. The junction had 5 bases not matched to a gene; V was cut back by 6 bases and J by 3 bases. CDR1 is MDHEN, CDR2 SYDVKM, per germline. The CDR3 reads CASRSTGFNQPQHF. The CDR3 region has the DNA TGTGCCAGCAGGTCGACAGGGTTCAATCAGCCCCAGCATTTT.

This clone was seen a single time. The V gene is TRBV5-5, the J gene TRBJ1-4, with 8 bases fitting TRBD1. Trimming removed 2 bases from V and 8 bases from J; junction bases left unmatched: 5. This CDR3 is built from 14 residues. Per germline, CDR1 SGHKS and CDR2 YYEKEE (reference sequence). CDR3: CASSLTGGREKLFF. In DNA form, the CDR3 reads TGTGCCAGCAGCTTAACAGGGGGAAGGGAAAAACTGTTTTTT.

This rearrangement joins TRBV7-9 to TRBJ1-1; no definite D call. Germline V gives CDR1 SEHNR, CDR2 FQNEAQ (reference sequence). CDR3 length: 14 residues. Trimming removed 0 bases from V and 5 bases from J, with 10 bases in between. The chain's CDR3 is CASSLALTGTEAFF. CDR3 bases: TGTGCCAGCAGCTTAGCGCTAACGGGGACTGAAGCTTTCTTT.

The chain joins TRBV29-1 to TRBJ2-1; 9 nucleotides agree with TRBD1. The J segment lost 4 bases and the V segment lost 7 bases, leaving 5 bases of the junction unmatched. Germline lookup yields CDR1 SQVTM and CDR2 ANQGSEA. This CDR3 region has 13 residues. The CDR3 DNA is TGCAGCGCTACAGGGGGCTTTTACAATGAGCAGTTCTTC. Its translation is CSATGGFYNEQFF.

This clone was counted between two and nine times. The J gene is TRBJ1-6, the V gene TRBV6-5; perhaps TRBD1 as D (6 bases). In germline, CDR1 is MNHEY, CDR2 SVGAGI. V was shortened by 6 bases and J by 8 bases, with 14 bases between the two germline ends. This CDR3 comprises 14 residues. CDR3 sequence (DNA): TGTGCCAGCAGGCGGGGGCAGGAGGATTCACCCCTCCACTTT. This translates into CASRRGQEDSPLHF.

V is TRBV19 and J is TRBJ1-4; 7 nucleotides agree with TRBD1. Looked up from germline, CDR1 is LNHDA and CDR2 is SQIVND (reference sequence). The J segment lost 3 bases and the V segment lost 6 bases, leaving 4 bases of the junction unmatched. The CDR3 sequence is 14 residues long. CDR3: CASRITGANEKLFF. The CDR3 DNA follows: TGTGCCAGTAGGATAACAGGGGCTAATGAAAAACTGTTTTTT.

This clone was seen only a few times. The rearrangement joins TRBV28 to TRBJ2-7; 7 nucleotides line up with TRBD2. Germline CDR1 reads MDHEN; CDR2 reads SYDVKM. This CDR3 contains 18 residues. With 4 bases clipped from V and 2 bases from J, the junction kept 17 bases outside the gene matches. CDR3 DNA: TGTGCCAGCAGTTACCCCGGGGGTAGCGGGCGGTCGCCCTACGAGCAGTACTTC. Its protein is CASSYPGGSGRSPYEQYF. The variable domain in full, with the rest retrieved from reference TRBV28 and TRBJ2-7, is DVKVTQSSRYLVKRTGEKVFLECVQDMDHENMFWYRQDPGLGLRLIYFSYDVKMKEKGDIPEGYSVSREKKERFSLILESASTNQTSMYLCASSYPGGSGRSPYEQYFGPGTRLTVT.

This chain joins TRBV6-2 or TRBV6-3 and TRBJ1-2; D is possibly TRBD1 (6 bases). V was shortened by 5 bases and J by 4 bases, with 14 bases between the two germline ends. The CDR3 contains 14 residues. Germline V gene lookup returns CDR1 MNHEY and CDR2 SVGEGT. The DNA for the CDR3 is TGTGCCAGCAGTGAGGACAGCGGATCCTATGGCTACACCTTC. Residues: CASSEDSGSYGYTF.

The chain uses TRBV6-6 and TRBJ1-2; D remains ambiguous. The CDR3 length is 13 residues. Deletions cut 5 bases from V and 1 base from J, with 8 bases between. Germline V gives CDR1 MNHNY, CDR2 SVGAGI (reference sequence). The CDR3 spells CASSPVVNYGYTF. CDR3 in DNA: TGTGCCAGCAGTCCGGTGGTTAACTATGGCTACACCTTC.

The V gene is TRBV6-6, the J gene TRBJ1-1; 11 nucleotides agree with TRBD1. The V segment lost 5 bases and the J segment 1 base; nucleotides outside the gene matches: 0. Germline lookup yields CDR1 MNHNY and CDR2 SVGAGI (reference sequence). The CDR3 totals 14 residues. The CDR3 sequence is CASSGQGANTEAFF. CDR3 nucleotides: TGTGCCAGCAGTGGACAGGGGGCGAACACTGAAGCTTTCTTT.